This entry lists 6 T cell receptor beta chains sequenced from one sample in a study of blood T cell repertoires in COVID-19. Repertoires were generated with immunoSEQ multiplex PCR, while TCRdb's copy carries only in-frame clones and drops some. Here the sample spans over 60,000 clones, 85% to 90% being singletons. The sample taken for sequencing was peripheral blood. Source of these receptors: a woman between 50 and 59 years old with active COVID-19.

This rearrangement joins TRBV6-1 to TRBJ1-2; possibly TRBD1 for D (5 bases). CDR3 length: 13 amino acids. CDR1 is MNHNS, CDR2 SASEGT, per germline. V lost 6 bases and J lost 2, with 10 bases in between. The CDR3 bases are TGTGCCAGCAGACTTACAGGAAACTATGGCTACACCTTC. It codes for CASRLTGNYGYTF.

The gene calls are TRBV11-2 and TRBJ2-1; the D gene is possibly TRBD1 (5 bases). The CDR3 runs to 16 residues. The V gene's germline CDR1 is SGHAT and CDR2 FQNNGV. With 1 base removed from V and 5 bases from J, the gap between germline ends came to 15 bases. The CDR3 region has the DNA TGTGCCAGCAGCTTAGGGTCAGGGTTTGGGGACAATGAGCAGTTCTTC. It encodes CASSLGSGFGDNEQFF.

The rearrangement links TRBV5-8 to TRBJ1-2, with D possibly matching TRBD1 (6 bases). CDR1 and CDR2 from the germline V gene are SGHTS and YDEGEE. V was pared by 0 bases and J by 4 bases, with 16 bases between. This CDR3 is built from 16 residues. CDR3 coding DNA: TGTGCCAGCAGCTTGGCGTATGGACAGCCAGGCTATGGCTACACCTTC. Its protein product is CASSLAYGQPGYGYTF.

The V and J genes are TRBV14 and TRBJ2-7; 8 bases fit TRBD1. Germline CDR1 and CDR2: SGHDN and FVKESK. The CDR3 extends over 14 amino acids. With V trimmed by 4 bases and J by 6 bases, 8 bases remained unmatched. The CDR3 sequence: CASSLLTGAGEQYF. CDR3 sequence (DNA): TGTGCCAGCAGCCTCCTGACAGGGGCGGGCGAGCAGTACTTC.

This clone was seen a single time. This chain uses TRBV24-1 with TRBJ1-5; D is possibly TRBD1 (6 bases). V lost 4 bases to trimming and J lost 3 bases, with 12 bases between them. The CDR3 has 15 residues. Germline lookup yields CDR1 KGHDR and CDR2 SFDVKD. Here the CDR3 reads CATSDPQGFNQPQHF. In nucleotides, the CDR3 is TGTGCCACCAGTGACCCTCAGGGGTTCAATCAGCCCCAGCATTTT.

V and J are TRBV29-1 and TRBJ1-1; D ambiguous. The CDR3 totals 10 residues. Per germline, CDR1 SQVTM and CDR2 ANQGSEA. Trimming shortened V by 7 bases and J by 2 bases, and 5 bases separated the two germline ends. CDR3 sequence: CSARNTEAFF. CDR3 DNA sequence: TGCAGCGCCAGAAACACTGAAGCTTTCTTT.